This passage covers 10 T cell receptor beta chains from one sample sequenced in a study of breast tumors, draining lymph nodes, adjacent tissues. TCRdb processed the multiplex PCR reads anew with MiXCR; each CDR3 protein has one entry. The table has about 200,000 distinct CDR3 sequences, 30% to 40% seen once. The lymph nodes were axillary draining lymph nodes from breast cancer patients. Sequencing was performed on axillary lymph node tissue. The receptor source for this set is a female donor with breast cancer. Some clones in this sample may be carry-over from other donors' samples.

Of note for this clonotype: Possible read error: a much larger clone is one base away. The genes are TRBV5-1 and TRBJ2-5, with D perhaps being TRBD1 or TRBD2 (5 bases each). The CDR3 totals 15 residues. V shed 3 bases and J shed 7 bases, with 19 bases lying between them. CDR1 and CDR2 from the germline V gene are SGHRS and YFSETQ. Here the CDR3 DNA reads TGCGCCAGCAGCTCGGGGCAGGCCCCCTCGGGGACCCAGTACTTC. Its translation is CASSSGQAPSGTQYF.

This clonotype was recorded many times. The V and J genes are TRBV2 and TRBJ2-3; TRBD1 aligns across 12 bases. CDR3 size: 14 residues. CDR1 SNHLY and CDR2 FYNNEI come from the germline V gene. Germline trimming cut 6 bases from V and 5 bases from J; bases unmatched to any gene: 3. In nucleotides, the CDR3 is TGTGCCAGCAGGGGGACAGGGGGCGGAGATACGCAGTATTTT. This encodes CASRGTGGGDTQYF. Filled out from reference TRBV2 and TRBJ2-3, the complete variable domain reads EPEVTQTPSHQVTQMGQEVILRCVPISNHLYFYWYRQILGQKVEFLVSFYNNEISEKSEIFDDQFSVERPDGSNFTLKIRSTKLEDSAMYFCASRGTGGGDTQYFGPGTRLTVL.

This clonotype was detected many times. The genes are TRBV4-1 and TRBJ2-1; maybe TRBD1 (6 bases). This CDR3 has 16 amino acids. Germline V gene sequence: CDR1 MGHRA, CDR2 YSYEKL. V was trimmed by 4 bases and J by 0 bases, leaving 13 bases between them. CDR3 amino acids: CASSPPGTHSYNEQFF. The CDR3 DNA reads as TGCGCCAGCAGCCCGCCCGGGACACACTCCTACAATGAGCAGTTCTTC.

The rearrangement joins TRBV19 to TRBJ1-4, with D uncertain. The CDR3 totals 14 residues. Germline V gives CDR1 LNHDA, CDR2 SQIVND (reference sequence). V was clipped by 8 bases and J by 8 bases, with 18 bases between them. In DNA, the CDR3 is TGTGCCAGTGGCTATTTGGGCTCGGTCGAAAAACTGTTTTTT. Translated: CASGYLGSVEKLFF.

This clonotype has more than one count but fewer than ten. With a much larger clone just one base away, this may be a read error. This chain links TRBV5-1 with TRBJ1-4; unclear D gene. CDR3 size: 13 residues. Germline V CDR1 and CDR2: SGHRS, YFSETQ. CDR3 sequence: CASSLELNEKLLF. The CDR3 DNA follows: TGCGCCAGCAGTCTTGAGCTTAATGAAAAACTGCTTTTT.

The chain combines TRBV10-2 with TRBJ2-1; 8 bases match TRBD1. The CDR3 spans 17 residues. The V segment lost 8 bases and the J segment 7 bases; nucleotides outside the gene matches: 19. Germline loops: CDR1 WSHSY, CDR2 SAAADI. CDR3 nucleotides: TGCGCCAGCCGGGACAGGAGCACCGGGGAGAGTAAGAATGAGCAGTTCTTC. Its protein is CASRDRSTGESKNEQFF.

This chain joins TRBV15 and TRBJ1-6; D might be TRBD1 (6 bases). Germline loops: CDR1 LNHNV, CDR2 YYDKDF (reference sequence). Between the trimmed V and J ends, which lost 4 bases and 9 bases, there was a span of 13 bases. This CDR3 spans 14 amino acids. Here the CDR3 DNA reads TGTGCCACCAGCAATAAAGGGGGAAGTTCACCCCTCCACTTT. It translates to CATSNKGGSSPLHF.

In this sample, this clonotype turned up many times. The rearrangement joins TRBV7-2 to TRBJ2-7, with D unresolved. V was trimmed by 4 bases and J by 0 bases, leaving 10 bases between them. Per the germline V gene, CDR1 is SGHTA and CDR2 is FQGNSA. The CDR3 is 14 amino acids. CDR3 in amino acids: CASSSTSYSYEQYF. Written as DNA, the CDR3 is TGTGCCAGCAGCTCGACCTCCTACTCCTACGAGCAGTACTTC.

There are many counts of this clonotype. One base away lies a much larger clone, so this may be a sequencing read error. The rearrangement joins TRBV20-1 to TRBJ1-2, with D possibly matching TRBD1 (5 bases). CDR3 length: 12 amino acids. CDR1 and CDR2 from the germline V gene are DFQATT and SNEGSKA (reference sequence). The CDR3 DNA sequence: TGCAGTGCAAGGGCAGGGAACTATGGCTCCACCTTC. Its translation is CSARAGNYGSTF.

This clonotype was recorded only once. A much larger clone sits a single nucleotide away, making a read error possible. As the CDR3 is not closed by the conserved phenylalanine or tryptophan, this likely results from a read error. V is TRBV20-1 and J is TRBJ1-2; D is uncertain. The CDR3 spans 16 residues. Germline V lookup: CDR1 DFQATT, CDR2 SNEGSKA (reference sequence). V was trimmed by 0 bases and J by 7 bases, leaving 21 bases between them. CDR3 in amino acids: CSARDGLEFSLGGYTL. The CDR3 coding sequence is TGCAGTGCTAGAGATGGTTTAGAGTTCTCGTTAGGTGGCTACACCCTC.